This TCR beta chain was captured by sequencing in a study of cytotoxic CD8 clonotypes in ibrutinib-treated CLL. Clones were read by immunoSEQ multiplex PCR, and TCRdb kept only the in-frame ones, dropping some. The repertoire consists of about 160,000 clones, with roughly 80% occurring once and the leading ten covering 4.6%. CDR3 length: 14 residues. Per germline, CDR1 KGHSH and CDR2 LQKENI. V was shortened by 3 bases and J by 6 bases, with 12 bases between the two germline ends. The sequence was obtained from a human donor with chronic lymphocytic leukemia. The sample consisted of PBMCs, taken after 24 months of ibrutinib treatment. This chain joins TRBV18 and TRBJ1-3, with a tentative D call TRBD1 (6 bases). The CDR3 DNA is TGTGCCAGCTCACCCCCGGGACACCCAAACACCATATATTTT. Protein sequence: CASSPPGHPNTIYF.